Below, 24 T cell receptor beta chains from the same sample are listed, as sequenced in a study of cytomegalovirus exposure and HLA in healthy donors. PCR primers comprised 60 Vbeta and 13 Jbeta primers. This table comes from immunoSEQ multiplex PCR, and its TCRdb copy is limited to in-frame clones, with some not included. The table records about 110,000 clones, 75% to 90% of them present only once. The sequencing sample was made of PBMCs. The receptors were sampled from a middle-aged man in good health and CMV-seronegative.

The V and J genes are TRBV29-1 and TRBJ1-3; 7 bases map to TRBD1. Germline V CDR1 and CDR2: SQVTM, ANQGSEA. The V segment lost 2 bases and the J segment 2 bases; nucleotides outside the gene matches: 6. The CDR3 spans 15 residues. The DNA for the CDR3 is TGCAGCGTTGAATCAGGGGGTCAGGCTGGAAACACCATATATTTT. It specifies CSVESGGQAGNTIYF.

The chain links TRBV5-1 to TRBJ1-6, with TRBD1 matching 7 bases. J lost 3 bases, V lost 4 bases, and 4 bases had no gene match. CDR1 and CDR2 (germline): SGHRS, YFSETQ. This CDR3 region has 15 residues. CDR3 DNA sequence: TGCGCCAGCAGCCCGGGACAGCACTATAATTCACCCCTCCACTTT. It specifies CASSPGQHYNSPLHF.

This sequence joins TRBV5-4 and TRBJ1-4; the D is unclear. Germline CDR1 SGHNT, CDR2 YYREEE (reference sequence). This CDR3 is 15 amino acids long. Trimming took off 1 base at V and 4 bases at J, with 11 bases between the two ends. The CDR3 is CASSLKRSDNEKLFF. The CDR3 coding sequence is TGTGCCAGCAGCTTGAAGCGATCGGATAATGAAAAACTGTTTTTT.

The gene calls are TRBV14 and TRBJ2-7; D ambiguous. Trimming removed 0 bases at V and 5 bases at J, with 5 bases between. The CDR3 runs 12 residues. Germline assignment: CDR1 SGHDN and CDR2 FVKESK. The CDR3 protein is CASSQDRDEQYF. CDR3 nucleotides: TGTGCCAGCAGCCAAGATCGGGACGAGCAGTACTTC.

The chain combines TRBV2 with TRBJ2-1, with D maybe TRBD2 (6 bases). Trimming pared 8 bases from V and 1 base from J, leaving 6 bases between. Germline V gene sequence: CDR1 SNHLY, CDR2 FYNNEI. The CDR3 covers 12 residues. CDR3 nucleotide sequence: TGTGCCAGCGGGGGGTCCTACAATGAGCAGTTCTTC. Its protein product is CASGGSYNEQFF.

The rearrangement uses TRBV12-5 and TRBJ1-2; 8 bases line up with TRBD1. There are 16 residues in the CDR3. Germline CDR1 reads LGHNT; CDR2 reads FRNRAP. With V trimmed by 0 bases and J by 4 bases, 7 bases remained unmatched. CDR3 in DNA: TGTGCTAGTGGTTTGGTACGAGGGCAGGGGGCCTATGGCTACACCTTC. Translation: CASGLVRGQGAYGYTF.

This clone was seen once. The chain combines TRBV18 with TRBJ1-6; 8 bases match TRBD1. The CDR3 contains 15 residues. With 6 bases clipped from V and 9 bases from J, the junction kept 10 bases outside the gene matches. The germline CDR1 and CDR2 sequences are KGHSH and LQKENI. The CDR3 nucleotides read TGTGCCAGCTCCCCCTCTCAGGGGGCCACTTCACCCCTCCACTTT. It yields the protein CASSPSQGATSPLHF.

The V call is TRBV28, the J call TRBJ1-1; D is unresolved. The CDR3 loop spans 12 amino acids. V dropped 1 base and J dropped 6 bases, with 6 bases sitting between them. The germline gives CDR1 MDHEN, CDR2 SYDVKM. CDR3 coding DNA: TGTGCCAGCAGTTTATCCGGGTCTGAAGCTTTCTTT. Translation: CASSLSGSEAFF.

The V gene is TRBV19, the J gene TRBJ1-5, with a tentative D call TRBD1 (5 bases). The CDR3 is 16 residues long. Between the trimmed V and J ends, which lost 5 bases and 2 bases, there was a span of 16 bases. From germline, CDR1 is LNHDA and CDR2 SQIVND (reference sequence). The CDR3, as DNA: TGTGCCAGTAGTCCCCTGGACACACTTCGCAATCAGCCCCAGCATTTT. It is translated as CASSPLDTLRNQPQHF.

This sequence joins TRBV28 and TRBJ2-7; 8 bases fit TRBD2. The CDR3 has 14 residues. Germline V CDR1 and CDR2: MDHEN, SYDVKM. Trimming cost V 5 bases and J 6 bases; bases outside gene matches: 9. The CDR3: CASSAMGGGLEQYF. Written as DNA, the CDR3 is TGTGCCAGCAGTGCTATGGGCGGGGGGCTCGAGCAGTACTTC.

CDR3 sequence (DNA): TGTGCCAGCAGCCACACCGGGGGACAGGGCCCCTACGAGCAGTACTTC. This gives the protein CASSHTGGQGPYEQYF. This sequence joins TRBV4-2 and TRBJ2-7, with 9 bases fitting TRBD1. The trim removed 3 bases at V and 2 bases at J, leaving 8 bases unmatched. Germline V gene sequence: CDR1 LGHNA, CDR2 YNFKEQ. The CDR3 is made up of 16 amino acids.

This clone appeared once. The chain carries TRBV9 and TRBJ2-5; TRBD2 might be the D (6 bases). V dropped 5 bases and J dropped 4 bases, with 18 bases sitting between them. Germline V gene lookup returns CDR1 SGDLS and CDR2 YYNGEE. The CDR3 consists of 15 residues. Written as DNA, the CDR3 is TGTGCCAGCAGTCTCCTCGGAGGGATGGTAGAGACCCAGTACTTC. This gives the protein CASSLLGGMVETQYF.

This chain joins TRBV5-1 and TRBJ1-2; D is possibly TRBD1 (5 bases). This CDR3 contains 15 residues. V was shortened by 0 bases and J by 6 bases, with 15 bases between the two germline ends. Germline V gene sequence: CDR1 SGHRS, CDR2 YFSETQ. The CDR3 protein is CASSLELPGLHGYTF. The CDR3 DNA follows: TGCGCCAGCAGCTTGGAGCTTCCGGGACTACATGGCTACACCTTC.

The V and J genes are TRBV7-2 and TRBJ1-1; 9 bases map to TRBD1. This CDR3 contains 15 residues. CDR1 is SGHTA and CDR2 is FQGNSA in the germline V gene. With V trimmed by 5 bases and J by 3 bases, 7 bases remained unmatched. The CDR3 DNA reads TGTGCCAGCAGCGTCCAGACAGGGGGGGACACTGAAGCTTTCTTT. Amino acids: CASSVQTGGDTEAFF.

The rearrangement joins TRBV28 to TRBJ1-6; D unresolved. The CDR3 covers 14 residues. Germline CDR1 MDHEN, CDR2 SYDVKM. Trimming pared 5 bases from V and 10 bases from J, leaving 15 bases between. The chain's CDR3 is CASSLPSATSPLHF. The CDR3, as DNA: TGTGCCAGCAGTCTCCCGAGCGCTACGTCACCCCTCCACTTT.

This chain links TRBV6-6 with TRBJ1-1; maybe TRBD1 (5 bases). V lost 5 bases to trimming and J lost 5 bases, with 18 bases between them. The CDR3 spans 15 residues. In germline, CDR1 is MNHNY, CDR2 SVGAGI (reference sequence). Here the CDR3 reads CASSPPGGVETEAFF. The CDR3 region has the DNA TGTGCCAGCAGTCCTCCGGGGGGGGTGGAGACTGAAGCTTTCTTT.

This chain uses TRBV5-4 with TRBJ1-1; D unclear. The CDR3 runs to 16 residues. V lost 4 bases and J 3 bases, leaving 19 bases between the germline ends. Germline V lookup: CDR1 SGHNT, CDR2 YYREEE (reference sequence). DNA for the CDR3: TGTGCCAGCAGCCCAAAGCGGTGGGCCGGGGACACTGAAGCTTTCTTT. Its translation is CASSPKRWAGDTEAFF.

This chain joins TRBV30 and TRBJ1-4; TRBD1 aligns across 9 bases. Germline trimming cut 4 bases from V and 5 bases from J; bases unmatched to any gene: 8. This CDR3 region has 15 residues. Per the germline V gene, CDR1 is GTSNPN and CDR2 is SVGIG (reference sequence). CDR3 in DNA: TGTGCCTGGACGGGACAGGGATTGATAAATGAAAAACTGTTTTTT. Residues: CAWTGQGLINEKLFF.

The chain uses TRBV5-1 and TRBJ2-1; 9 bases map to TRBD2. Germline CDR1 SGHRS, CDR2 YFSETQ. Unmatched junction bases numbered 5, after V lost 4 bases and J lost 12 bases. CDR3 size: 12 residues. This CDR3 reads CASSQAGGTQFF. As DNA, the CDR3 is TGCGCCAGCAGCCAAGCGGGGGGCACGCAGTTCTTC.

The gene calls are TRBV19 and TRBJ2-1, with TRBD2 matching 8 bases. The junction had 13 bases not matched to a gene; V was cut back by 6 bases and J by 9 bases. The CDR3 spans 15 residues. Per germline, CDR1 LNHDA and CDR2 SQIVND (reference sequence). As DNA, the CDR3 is TGTGCCAGTAGAGAGGGACTAGACTCGGTTAGTGAGCAGTTCTTC. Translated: CASREGLDSVSEQFF.

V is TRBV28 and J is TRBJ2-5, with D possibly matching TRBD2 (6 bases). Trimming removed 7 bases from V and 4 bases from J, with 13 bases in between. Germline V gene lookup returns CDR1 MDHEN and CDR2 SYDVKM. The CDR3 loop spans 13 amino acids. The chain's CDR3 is CASMEGKRETQYF. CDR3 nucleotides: TGTGCCAGCATGGAGGGAAAAAGAGAGACCCAGTACTTC.

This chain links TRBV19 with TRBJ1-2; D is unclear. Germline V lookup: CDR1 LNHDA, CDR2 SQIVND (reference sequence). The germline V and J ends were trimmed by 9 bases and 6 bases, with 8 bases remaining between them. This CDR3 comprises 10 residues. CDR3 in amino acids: CARTPDGYTF. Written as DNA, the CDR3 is TGTGCCAGGACTCCCGATGGCTACACCTTC.

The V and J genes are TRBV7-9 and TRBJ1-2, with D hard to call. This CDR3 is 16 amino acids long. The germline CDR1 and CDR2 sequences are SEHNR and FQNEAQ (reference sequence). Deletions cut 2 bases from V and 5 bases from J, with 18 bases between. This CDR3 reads CASSLSVQLERYGYTF. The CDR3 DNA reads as TGTGCCAGCAGCTTATCTGTACAACTGGAGCGTTATGGCTACACCTTC.

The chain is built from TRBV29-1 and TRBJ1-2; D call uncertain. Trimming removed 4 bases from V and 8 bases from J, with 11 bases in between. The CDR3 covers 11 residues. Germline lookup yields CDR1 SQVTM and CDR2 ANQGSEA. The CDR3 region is CSVGSTGGYTF. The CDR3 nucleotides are TGCAGCGTTGGCAGCACCGGGGGCTACACCTTC.